The present T cell receptor beta chain was sequenced within a study of regulatory T cells in long-lasting Graves disease (TCRdb year 2021). In the study overall: Persistent Graves' disease was defined as persistently positive TSH receptor autoantibodies together with antithyroid drug treatment for over 5 years. Peripheral blood TCR sequencing and RNA sequencing compared persistent Graves' disease patients with newly diagnosed Graves' disease patients. The study was registered as a clinical trial and conducted in China. A total of 33 samples underwent TCR sequencing: around 13 from persistent and about 20 from newly diagnosed Graves' disease patients. On average, persistent Graves' disease patients in the clinical cohort had been on antithyroid drugs for approximately ten years.

Study-level results and caveats: Sequencing and analysis were restricted to the TCR beta chain. Lower TCR Shannon entropy and fewer highly expanded clones were observed in persistent Graves' disease patients than in newly diagnosed patients, which suggested clonal expansion. More public clonotypes were shared among persistent patients (roughly 2,900) than among newly diagnosed patients (966). As a limitation, the authors acknowledged that the small sample size may reduce accuracy. Peripheral blood alone was examined, since thyroid tissue, which constituted the primary lesion, could not be accessed.

The sample holds a few counts of this clonotype. Its binding antigen is unknown. No much larger clone is present one base from it, and per-base qualities are unavailable. The library came from multiplex PCR. Reads for this sample came from an Illumina HiSeq 4000. TCR beta libraries were built with iRepertoire HTBI primers and Arm-PCR amplification of CDR3 regions. PCR products were gel purified before sequencing. Concerning the study's data processing: Gene usage analysis of CDR3 amino acid clonotypes used the roughly 62 TRBV and approximately 13 TRBJ segments found across samples. COPE and FqMerger were used to merge the filtered high-quality paired reads into contigs. BLAST was used to align contigs to the IMGT TRBV, TRBD and TRBJ reference genes, and CDR3 was defined following IMGT. Highly expanded clones were defined as clonotypes with a frequency above 0.1%. Shannon entropy served as the measure of repertoire diversity, while the Gini coefficient captured V-J evenness. A clonotype was considered public if more than one individual shared it. The public sequencing data were trimmed at Q25 with fastp and processed into clonotypes with MiXCR by TCRdb, which kept only in-frame beta chains. For every CDR3 protein sequence, its rows merge into one entry that carries the most common genes and DNA. TCRdb's processing, not the study's, gives the V and J calls here. The sample profile shows 300,000 to 500,000 distinct CDR3 sequences; 20% of them were found once. The top ten hold more than 20% of the sample.

What the time point label conveys for this sample: persistent/refractory GD, antithyroid drugs over 5 years with positive TRAb. For both TCR sequencing and RNA sequencing, RNA was extracted from PBMCs in TRIzol. The diagnosis of Graves' disease followed American Thyroid Association guidelines. Patients were recruited from an endocrinology department in Xi'an, China. Each patient gave about 10 milliliters of peripheral blood, collected in an EDTA anticoagulant tube. PBMCs were isolated by Ficoll Paque Plus density gradient separation without further T cell sorting. An Agilent 2100 Bioanalyzer and agarose gel were used to check RNA quality, while a NanoDrop 2000 measured RNA concentration. Sample: peripheral blood mononuclear cells (PBMCs), taken when the disease was refractory, from a patient treated with antithyroid drugs. This clonotype originated in a female donor with Graves disease.

The nucleotide sequence is TGTGCCAGCACCGACTTCGGCAGGGTAGTCACTGAAGCTTTCTTT. Its translation reads: CASTDFGRVVTEAFF. The chain employs TRBV7-2 and TRBJ1-1; the D segment could be TRBD1, given 5 matching bases. The germline V gene specifies SGHTA as CDR1 and FQGNSA as CDR2. The junction carries 19 bases between V and J, which are trimmed by 7 bases and 4 bases respectively. From its cysteine to its phenylalanine, the CDR3 spans 15 amino acids. Only the CDR3 DNA is retained, 45 bases long and in frame from the first base.